Following are 2 T cell receptor beta chains from one sample sequenced in a study of blood T cell repertoires in COVID-19. TCRdb's copy holds only in-frame clones and misses some; the assay was immunoSEQ multiplex PCR. The sample contains a few hundred thousand clones, roughly 88% of which appear only once. Sequencing was carried out using PBMCs or T cells enriched from blood (not recorded which). The receptors originated from a woman in her fifties or sixties who had recovered from COVID-19.

The V gene is TRBV6-5, the J gene TRBJ1-6, with 8 bases that match TRBD1. Germline CDR1 MNHEY, CDR2 SVGAGI. CDR3 size: 12 residues. V trimming: 6 bases; J trimming: 14 bases; junction bases outside the gene matches: 6. As DNA, the CDR3 is TGTGCCAGCAGCTCGGGACAGGTTACCCTCCACTTT. This gives the protein CASSSGQVTLHF.

In this sample, this clone turned up a few times. The V and J genes are TRBV5-1 and TRBJ2-2, with D possibly being TRBD1 (6 bases). In germline, CDR1 is SGHRS, CDR2 YFSETQ. V lost 4 bases and J 5 bases, leaving 21 bases between the germline ends. CDR3 length: 17 residues. The CDR3 loop reads CASSNPTGMGRTGELFF. CDR3 coding DNA: TGCGCCAGCAGCAACCCCACAGGGATGGGGCGAACCGGGGAGCTGTTTTTT. Based on the CDR3 plus reference TRBV5-1 and TRBJ2-2, the full variable domain is KAGVTQTPRYLIKTRGQQVTLSCSPISGHRSVSWYQQTPGQGLQFLFEYFSETQRNKGNFPGRFSGRQFSNSRSEMNVSTLELGDSALYLCASSNPTGMGRTGELFFGEGSRLTVL.